This is a list of T cell receptor beta chains from one sample in a study of cytomegalovirus exposure and HLA in healthy donors. Measured with immunoSEQ multiplex PCR; TCRdb has only the in-frame clones, and not every one. The sample yields 150,000 to 200,000 clones, 65% to 85% seen once. Sequenced: PBMCs. These TCRs come from a male donor in good health and CMV-seropositive. The CDR3 runs from the conserved cysteine through the conserved F or W. The D gene is left open where the match is weak. Rows give clone size only sometimes, using once, few, many, or a class for an expanded clone.

D,V,size,J,CDR3,DNA
-,TRBV6-5,-,TRBJ2-1,CASSGAPYNEQFF,TGTGCCAGCAGTGGGGCGCCATACAATGAGCAGTTCTTC
TRBD2,TRBV28,-,TRBJ2-5,CASSSAGTSGRETQYF,TGTGCCAGCAGTAGCGCCGGGACTAGCGGGAGGGAGACCCAGTACTTC
-,TRBV28,-,TRBJ1-4,CASSSDSFEKLFF,TGTGCCAGCAGTTCGGACAGTTTTGAAAAACTGTTTTTT
TRBD2,TRBV28,-,TRBJ2-1,CASSTPGTSDYNEQFF,TGTGCCAGCAGTACCCCCGGGACTAGCGACTACAATGAGCAGTTCTTC
TRBD2,TRBV15,-,TRBJ2-4,CATSRAGGDLAKNIQYF,TGTGCCACCAGCAGAGCCGGGGGGGATTTGGCCAAAAACATTCAGTACTTC
-,TRBV12-1,-,TRBJ1-1,CASSFIGPEGMNTEAFF,TGTGCCAGCAGCTTTATTGGCCCCGAGGGAATGAACACTGAAGCTTTCTTT
TRBD1,TRBV7-6,-,TRBJ2-7,CASSWGGAGGAPYEQYF,TGTGCCAGCAGCTGGGGTGGGGCAGGGGGCGCCCCCTACGAGCAGTACTTC
-,TRBV7-9,-,TRBJ2-3,CASSLAQGREDTQYF,TGTGCCAGCAGCTTAGCGCAGGGTCGGGAGGATACGCAGTATTTT
TRBD1,TRBV6-1,-,TRBJ1-4,CASSGYRGQVEKLFF,TGTGCCAGCAGTGGGTACAGGGGGCAGGTTGAAAAACTGTTTTTT
-,TRBV11-1,-,TRBJ2-5,CASSPRFEKETQYF,TGTGCCAGCAGCCCGCGATTTGAAAAAGAGACCCAGTACTTC
TRBD2,TRBV9,-,TRBJ2-2,CAGGGSSGPNTGELFF,TGTGCCGGCGGGGGGAGCAGCGGGCCTAACACCGGGGAGCTGTTTTTT
-,TRBV7-9,-,TRBJ2-1,CASSLGLTGSGNEQFF,TGTGCCAGCAGCTTAGGTCTAACGGGAAGTGGGAATGAGCAGTTCTTC
TRBD2,TRBV19,-,TRBJ2-1,CASTVAGGKNEQFF,TGTGCCAGTACCGTAGCGGGAGGTAAGAATGAGCAGTTCTTC
-,TRBV7-9,-,TRBJ1-1,CSSSLGGTARRVTEAFF,TGTTCCAGCAGTCTAGGCGGGACTGCTCGGAGGGTCACTGAAGCTTTCTTT
TRBD2,TRBV5-1,-,TRBJ2-7,CASSRLASSYEQYF,TGCGCCAGCAGTCGACTAGCGAGCTCCTACGAGCAGTACTTC
-,TRBV7-9,few,TRBJ1-1,CASSTDRTFTEAFF,TGTGCCAGCAGCACCGATCGGACATTCACTGAAGCTTTCTTT
TRBD2,TRBV11-2,-,TRBJ2-7,CASSPRLAGSHEQYF,TGTGCCAGCAGCCCTCGACTAGCGGGATCCCACGAGCAGTACTTC
TRBD2,TRBV7-3,once,TRBJ2-1,CASSSAGGYNEQFF,TGTGCCAGCAGCTCGGCGGGAGGCTACAATGAGCAGTTCTTC
TRBD2,TRBV11-2,-,TRBJ2-7,CASSLDQRERDEQYF,TGTGCCAGCAGCTTAGATCAGCGGGAGAGGGACGAGCAGTACTTC
-,TRBV27,once,TRBJ2-7,CVAFGSSYEQYF,TGTGTCGCGTTCGGGAGTAGCTACGAGCAGTACTTC
TRBD1,TRBV4-3,once,TRBJ1-4,CASSQGGGTGSRKLFF,TGCGCCAGCAGCCAAGGGGGCGGGACAGGGTCTCGAAAACTGTTTTTT
TRBD2,TRBV4-2,few,TRBJ2-1,CASSQETSVYNEQFF,TGTGCCAGCAGCCAAGAAACTAGCGTTTACAATGAGCAGTTCTTC
TRBD1,TRBV5-1,-,TRBJ1-1,CASSLPRDRGNTEAFF,TGCGCCAGCAGCCTGCCCCGGGACAGGGGGAACACTGAAGCTTTCTTT
-,TRBV11-2,-,TRBJ1-2,CASSADRNYGYTF,TGTGCCAGCAGCGCCGACAGGAACTATGGCTACACCTTC